This TCR beta chain was recorded in a study of OX40 agonist ivuxolimab in advanced cancers. Remarks on this clone: The antigen is not known.

Overall study results and limits: Circulating CD4+ and CD8+ T cells showed clonal expansion by week 6 at 0.1 to 3.0 mg/kg. Certain nonresponders likewise exhibited a low normalized T-cell clonal expansion. CD4+ T cells averaged fewer expanded clones than CD8+ T cells.

Blood specimens came from baseline, cycle 4 day 1, and cycle 7 day 1. Method: immunoSEQ multiplex PCR; TCRdb's copy keeps in-frame clones and lacks some. The profile shows just under 65,000 clones, roughly 86% of them singletons. The V segment lost 6 bases and the J segment 2 bases; nucleotides outside the gene matches: 5. In germline, CDR1 is SQVTM, CDR2 ANQGSEA. This CDR3 is built from 15 residues. The sample in question was CD4+ or CD8+ T cells sorted from blood, obtained in a trial of the OX40 agonist ivuxolimab. This TCR was recovered from an adult with an advanced solid tumor such as melanoma, head and neck, liver or kidney cancer. The chain recombines TRBV29-1 with TRBJ2-6; 9 bases map to TRBD1. This chain's CDR3 is CSVAGTGTGANVLTF. Written as DNA, the CDR3 is TGCAGCGTAGCCGGGACAGGGACTGGGGCCAACGTCCTGACTTTC.